One T cell receptor beta chain is described in this entry. The sample comes from a study of T cells in Graves' hyperthyroidism and ophthalmopathy. Germline assignment: CDR1 SQVTM and CDR2 ANQGSEA. This CDR3 spans 13 amino acids. V gave up 4 bases and J gave up 0 bases, with 6 bases separating them. Researchers amplified the TCR beta CDR3 regions from RNA transcripts. In the first-round RT-PCR of the TCR CDR3, the HTBI primer set was used. TCRdb ran MiXCR on the multiplex PCR reads and lists one entry per CDR3 protein. Here the sample spans a few hundred thousand distinct CDR3 sequences, roughly 19% being singletons. The hyperthyroidism was newly diagnosed and had lasted under 2 months; the patients were aged 18 to 65.

Material for sequencing was blood. This rearrangement joins TRBV29-1 to TRBJ2-2, with a tentative D call TRBD1 (5 bases). The TCR was taken from a woman between 18 and 29 years old with Graves' hyperthyroidism. The CDR3: CSVGRANTGELFF. As DNA, the CDR3 is TGCAGCGTTGGCAGGGCGAACACCGGGGAGCTGTTTTTT.